These 15 T cell receptor beta chains were all obtained from the same sample, sequenced in a study of T cells after posttransplantation cyclophosphamide. The assay was immunoSEQ multiplex PCR, and TCRdb's table has in-frame clones only and misses some. The sample has 9,000 to 9,500 clones, over 95% seen once. The sequencing sample was made of naive CD8+ T cells sorted from PBMCs. Every receptor here comes from a man in his forties or fifties in good health, CMV-negative, and a related stem cell transplant donor.

CDR3 DNA: TGTGCCAGTAGTATCGGGACTAGCGGGAGTAATGAGCAGTTCTTC. Translated: CASSIGTSGSNEQFF. The gene calls are TRBV19 and TRBJ2-1; 14 nucleotides agree with TRBD2. CDR3 length: 15 residues. The germline V gene encodes CDR1 LNHDA and CDR2 SQIVND (reference sequence). V shed 3 bases, J shed 7 bases, and the junction held 2 bases outside the gene matches.

The chain links TRBV4-1 to TRBJ1-4; 7 bases match TRBD1. The germline CDR1 and CDR2 sequences are MGHRA and YSYEKL. Unmatched junction bases numbered 8, after V lost 3 bases and J lost 4 bases. CDR3 length equals 16 residues. CDR3 nucleotide sequence: TGCGCCAGCAGCCACAATGCCGGGACAGTTAATGAAAAACTGTTTTTT. It codes for CASSHNAGTVNEKLFF.

V usage is TRBV21-1 and J usage is TRBJ1-3. TRBV21-1 is described as a pseudogene. This CDR3 is built from 12 residues. The CDR3 protein is CASRRGGNTIYF. In nucleotides, the CDR3 is TGTGCCAGCCGACGGGGGGGAAACACCATATATTTT.

The CDR3 loop is CASSDRTGGAYTEAFF. In DNA form, the CDR3 reads TGTGCCAGCAGTGATCGTACAGGGGGCGCCTACACTGAAGCTTTCTTT. The chain combines TRBV2 with TRBJ1-1, with 9 bases identical to TRBD1. The CDR3 consists of 16 residues. Germline lookup yields CDR1 SNHLY and CDR2 FYNNEI. With 3 bases clipped from V and 3 bases from J, the junction kept 8 bases outside the gene matches.

The chain employs TRBV5-6 and TRBJ2-2, with TRBD2 matching 7 bases. There are 17 residues in the CDR3. Germline loops: CDR1 SGHDT, CDR2 YYEEEE. V dropped 2 bases and J dropped 0; count of bases not matched to a gene: 7. The CDR3 DNA follows: TGTGCCAGCAGCTTTTTCTCGGGAGGCGCGAACACCGGGGAGCTGTTTTTT. Its protein is CASSFFSGGANTGELFF.

The chain carries TRBV27 and TRBJ1-1, with 12 bases that match TRBD1. The V segment lost 5 bases and the J segment 6 bases; nucleotides outside the gene matches: 4. Germline CDR1 reads MNHEY; CDR2 reads SMNVEV (reference sequence). The CDR3 is made up of 14 amino acids. CDR3 loop: CASSLGTGGSEAFF. The DNA for the CDR3 is TGTGCCAGCAGTCTCGGGACAGGGGGCTCTGAAGCTTTCTTT.

This chain connects TRBV9 to TRBJ2-7; 7 nucleotides align to TRBD2. Germline CDR1 and CDR2: SGDLS and YYNGEE. The trim removed 0 bases at V and 5 bases at J, leaving 5 bases unmatched. This CDR3 is 14 amino acids long. This CDR3 reads CASSVGREHHEQYF. The CDR3 nucleotides read TGTGCCAGCAGCGTAGGGCGGGAGCATCACGAGCAGTACTTC.

V usage is TRBV4-3 and J usage is TRBJ1-2, with TRBD1 matching over 9 bases. The CDR3 extends over 16 amino acids. Germline loops: CDR1 LGHNA, CDR2 YSLEER. The ends lost 0 bases at V and 4 bases at J; junction bases unmatched: 6. The CDR3 DNA sequence: TGCGCCAGCAGCCAAGAAGGGGACAGGGACCTCTATGGCTACACCTTC. This translates into CASSQEGDRDLYGYTF.

This sequence joins TRBV27 and TRBJ2-7, with TRBD1 matching over 11 bases. The CDR3 contains 14 residues. J gave up 7 bases and V 5 bases, and 7 bases lay outside the gene matches. Germline CDR1 MNHEY, CDR2 SMNVEV (reference sequence). The chain's CDR3 is CASSPGTGGWEQYF. The CDR3 nucleotides are TGTGCCAGCAGTCCAGGGACAGGGGGATGGGAGCAGTACTTC.

This chain joins TRBV6-6 and TRBJ1-1; 7 bases are a match to TRBD1. The trim removed 0 bases at V and 1 base at J, leaving 5 bases unmatched. Looked up from germline, CDR1 is MNHNY and CDR2 is SVGAGI (reference sequence). This CDR3 region has 16 residues. The CDR3 region is CASSYSKTGTNTEAFF. CDR3 bases: TGTGCCAGCAGTTACTCGAAGACAGGGACGAACACTGAAGCTTTCTTT.

The CDR3 nucleotides read TGCAGCGTTGCGTTGGCCTCGGAGGTCTATCAGCCCCAGCATTTT. Its translation is CSVALASEVYQPQHF. The chain is built from TRBV29-1 and TRBJ1-5; D unclear. Trimming took 4 bases from V and 5 from J, leaving 18 bases between them. Germline V gene sequence: CDR1 SQVTM, CDR2 ANQGSEA. CDR3 size: 15 residues.

The genes are TRBV9 and TRBJ2-3, with D perhaps TRBD2 (6 bases). Trimming removed 0 bases at V and 4 bases at J, with 9 bases between. The CDR3 length is 14 residues. Per germline, CDR1 SGDLS and CDR2 YYNGEE. DNA of the CDR3: TGTGCCAGCAGCGTAGCTACTAGCTCAGATACGCAGTATTTT. It translates to CASSVATSSDTQYF.

This chain links TRBV4-3 with TRBJ2-7; 8 nucleotides agree with TRBD1. The ends lost 0 bases at V and 5 bases at J; junction bases unmatched: 9. Germline CDR1 LGHNA, CDR2 YSLEER. This CDR3 contains 16 residues. The CDR3 coding sequence is TGCGCCAGCAGCCAAGATGGGCAGGGGGCTGTCGACGAGCAGTACTTC. This translates into CASSQDGQGAVDEQYF.

The chain couples TRBV7-6 to TRBJ2-1, with D perhaps matching TRBD2 (6 bases). Trimming removed 3 bases at V and 10 bases at J, with 13 bases between. The CDR3 spans 13 residues. Germline V gene lookup returns CDR1 SGHVS and CDR2 FNYEAQ. Here the CDR3 DNA reads TGTGCCAGCAGCTTCGGGACTTCCTCAGAGCAGTTCTTC. It specifies CASSFGTSSEQFF.

V usage is TRBV5-5 and J usage is TRBJ1-1; 7 bases are shared with TRBD1. The CDR3 loop spans 14 amino acids. J lost 0 bases, V lost 5 bases, and 4 bases had no gene match. Germline CDR1 is SGHKS and CDR2 is YYEKEE (reference sequence). CDR3 sequence (DNA): TGTGCCAGCAGACTGGGACAGTTGAACACTGAAGCTTTCTTT. Translating gives CASRLGQLNTEAFF.